These T cell receptor beta chains were read from a single sample in a study of shared T cell receptors in the human thymus. The protocol was immunoSEQ multiplex PCR, while the TCRdb copy is restricted to in-frame clones and leaves out a portion. The repertoire has roughly 660,000 clones, approximately 87% of them found once; the top ten carry around 0.0099%. The same data also contributed to another study, on human thymus T cells.

The specimen sequenced was thymocytes. The receptors derive from a boy under two years old with a congenital heart defect. CDR3s include the opening cysteine and the closing phenylalanine or tryptophan. D genes are given only for firm matches. Clone size is stated in some rows and not others, as once, few, many or a class when expanded.

clone_size: .; d_call: .; j_call: TRBJ2-3; v_call: TRBV18; cdr3_aa: CASSPPRGTDTQYF; cdr3_nt: TGTGCCAGCTCACCCCCTCGGGGCACAGATACGCAGTATTTT
clone_size: .; d_call: .; j_call: TRBJ1-1; v_call: TRBV11-2; cdr3_aa: CASGKGSFTEAFF; cdr3_nt: TGTGCCAGCGGCAAAGGGAGTTTCACTGAAGCTTTCTTT
clone_size: few; d_call: .; j_call: TRBJ1-5; v_call: TRBV5-1; cdr3_aa: CASSLTPTEQPQHF; cdr3_nt: TGCGCCAGCAGCTTGACCCCTACTGAGCAGCCCCAGCATTTT
clone_size: .; d_call: TRBD2; j_call: TRBJ2-5; v_call: TRBV7-2; cdr3_aa: CASSLKREAYQETQYF; cdr3_nt: TGTGCCAGCAGCTTGAAGCGGGAAGCCTACCAAGAGACCCAGTACTTC
clone_size: .; d_call: .; j_call: TRBJ2-1; v_call: TRBV25-1; cdr3_aa: CASSWTALYNEQFF; cdr3_nt: TGTGCCAGCAGCTGGACAGCCCTATACAATGAGCAGTTCTTC
clone_size: .; d_call: TRBD2; j_call: TRBJ2-1; v_call: TRBV11-3; cdr3_aa: CASSERPEREAEYNEQFF; cdr3_nt: TGTGCCAGCAGCGAGCGTCCCGAGCGGGAGGCGGAGTACAATGAGCAGTTCTTC
clone_size: .; d_call: .; j_call: TRBJ2-7; v_call: TRBV5-6; cdr3_aa: CASSLGSSSYEQYF; cdr3_nt: TGTGCCAGCAGCTTGGGGAGTTCTAGCTACGAGCAGTACTTC
clone_size: .; d_call: TRBD2; j_call: TRBJ2-1; v_call: TRBV19; cdr3_aa: CASSASGISVNEQFF; cdr3_nt: TGTGCCAGTAGTGCTAGCGGGATCTCGGTCAATGAGCAGTTCTTC
clone_size: .; d_call: TRBD1; j_call: TRBJ2-7; v_call: TRBV27; cdr3_aa: CASSPNPLRDRVNEQYF; cdr3_nt: TGTGCCAGCAGTCCGAACCCTCTCCGGGACAGGGTCAACGAGCAGTACTTC
clone_size: .; d_call: TRBD2; j_call: TRBJ2-5; v_call: TRBV14; cdr3_aa: CASSYGQETFLSGRAPETQYF; cdr3_nt: TGTGCCAGCAGCTACGGACAGGAAACCTTTCTTAGCGGGAGGGCCCCGGAGACCCAGTACTTC
clone_size: once; d_call: .; j_call: TRBJ1-2; v_call: TRBV6-5; cdr3_aa: CASSSTSIREGYTF; cdr3_nt: TGTGCCAGCAGTTCAACGTCTATAAGAGAAGGCTACACCTTC
clone_size: .; d_call: TRBD2; j_call: TRBJ2-3; v_call: TRBV4-1; cdr3_aa: CASSRPLAGGPNTQYF; cdr3_nt: TGCGCCAGCAGCCGGCCTCTAGCGGGAGGGCCCAATACGCAGTATTTT
clone_size: .; d_call: .; j_call: TRBJ1-2; v_call: TRBV27; cdr3_aa: CASSLGQGYGYTF; cdr3_nt: TGTGCCAGCAGTTTAGGGCAGGGCTATGGCTACACCTTC
clone_size: .; d_call: .; j_call: TRBJ2-7; v_call: TRBV28; cdr3_aa: CASSLLRGSYEQYF; cdr3_nt: TGTGCCAGCAGTTTATTGCGGGGCTCCTACGAGCAGTACTTC
clone_size: once; d_call: .; j_call: TRBJ2-7; v_call: TRBV7-9; cdr3_aa: CASSLAGGIPYEQYF; cdr3_nt: TGTGCCAGCAGCTTAGCTGGCGGGATCCCCTACGAGCAGTACTTC
clone_size: .; d_call: .; j_call: TRBJ2-3; v_call: TRBV27; cdr3_aa: CASSRRCSTDTQYF; cdr3_nt: TGTGCCAGCAGTCGTAGATGTAGCACAGATACGCAGTATTTT
clone_size: .; d_call: .; j_call: TRBJ2-7; v_call: TRBV27; cdr3_aa: CASSPPPWARGNYEQYF; cdr3_nt: TGTGCCAGCAGTCCCCCACCTTGGGCCCGGGGAAACTACGAGCAGTACTTC
clone_size: .; d_call: TRBD2; j_call: TRBJ2-1; v_call: TRBV5-1; cdr3_aa: CASSLAPAGYFRPVEQFF; cdr3_nt: TGCGCCAGCAGCTTGGCCCCAGCGGGATACTTTCGACCAGTCGAGCAGTTCTTC
clone_size: .; d_call: TRBD2; j_call: TRBJ2-1; v_call: TRBV27; cdr3_aa: CASSPLRAGEGSYNEQFF; cdr3_nt: TGTGCCAGCTCCCCGCTCCGGGCGGGAGAGGGTTCCTACAATGAGCAGTTCTTC
clone_size: .; d_call: .; j_call: TRBJ2-1; v_call: TRBV11-3; cdr3_aa: CASSLDRFTKQFF; cdr3_nt: TGTGCCAGCAGCTTAGATCGGTTCACTAAGCAGTTCTTC
clone_size: once; d_call: TRBD1; j_call: TRBJ2-7; v_call: TRBV30; cdr3_aa: CAWSVPGQGTYEQYF; cdr3_nt: TGTGCCTGGAGTGTACCAGGACAGGGGACCTACGAGCAGTACTTC
clone_size: .; d_call: TRBD1; j_call: TRBJ1-2; v_call: TRBV6-1; cdr3_aa: CAGDRGPHNYGYTF; cdr3_nt: TGTGCCGGGGACAGGGGGCCCCACAACTATGGCTACACCTTC
clone_size: .; d_call: TRBD2; j_call: TRBJ2-7; v_call: TRBV4-2; cdr3_aa: CASSPSVAGASYEQYF; cdr3_nt: TGTGCCAGCAGCCCGTCTGTCGCGGGAGCTTCCTACGAGCAGTACTTC
clone_size: .; d_call: TRBD2; j_call: TRBJ2-7; v_call: TRBV14; cdr3_aa: CASSPLAGGPYEQYF; cdr3_nt: TGTGCCAGCAGCCCTCTAGCGGGAGGCCCCTACGAGCAGTACTTC
clone_size: .; d_call: .; j_call: TRBJ2-1; v_call: TRBV15; cdr3_aa: CATSSRNEQFF; cdr3_nt: TGTGCCACCAGCAGTAGAAATGAGCAGTTCTTC
clone_size: .; d_call: .; j_call: TRBJ1-4; v_call: TRBV27; cdr3_aa: CASSPPGATNEKLFF; cdr3_nt: TGTGCCAGCAGCCCGCCAGGGGCAACTAATGAAAAACTGTTTTTT
clone_size: .; d_call: TRBD2; j_call: TRBJ2-7; v_call: TRBV29-1; cdr3_aa: CSALNPGGLGEQYF; cdr3_nt: TGCAGCGCCCTGAACCCGGGAGGGCTGGGCGAGCAGTACTTC
clone_size: .; d_call: TRBD1; j_call: TRBJ2-7; v_call: TRBV11-3; cdr3_aa: CASSAGTGKSYEQYF; cdr3_nt: TGTGCCAGCAGCGCCGGGACAGGGAAATCCTACGAGCAGTACTTC
clone_size: .; d_call: .; j_call: TRBJ2-4; v_call: TRBV27; cdr3_aa: CASSSRQDGNIQYF; cdr3_nt: TGTGCCAGCAGTTCCCGACAGGATGGAAACATTCAGTACTTC
clone_size: .; d_call: TRBD2; j_call: TRBJ2-2; v_call: TRBV7-2; cdr3_aa: CASGASGSQNTGELFF; cdr3_nt: TGTGCCAGCGGCGCTAGCGGCAGCCAAAACACCGGGGAGCTGTTTTTT
clone_size: .; d_call: .; j_call: TRBJ2-3; v_call: TRBV7-9; cdr3_aa: CASSLGLGLGSDTQYF; cdr3_nt: TGTGCCAGCAGCTTAGGGCTGGGACTCGGATCGGATACGCAGTATTTT
clone_size: .; d_call: TRBD2; j_call: TRBJ2-7; v_call: TRBV6-6; cdr3_aa: CASGTSSYEQYF; cdr3_nt: TGTGCCAGCGGGACTAGTTCCTACGAGCAGTACTTC
clone_size: .; d_call: TRBD1; j_call: TRBJ1-2; v_call: TRBV7-9; cdr3_aa: CASSLVRTGASSNYGYTF; cdr3_nt: TGTGCCAGCAGCTTAGTTAGGACAGGGGCGTCGTCTAACTATGGCTACACCTTC
clone_size: .; d_call: TRBD1; j_call: TRBJ1-4; v_call: TRBV4-3; cdr3_aa: CASSRHTGDNEKLFF; cdr3_nt: TGCGCCAGCAGCCGACATACAGGGGATAATGAAAAACTGTTTTTT
clone_size: .; d_call: TRBD1; j_call: TRBJ1-5; v_call: TRBV19; cdr3_aa: CASSIRDSGQPQHF; cdr3_nt: TGTGCCAGTAGTATCCGGGACAGTGGTCAGCCCCAGCATTTT
clone_size: .; d_call: .; j_call: TRBJ1-2; v_call: TRBV14; cdr3_aa: CASSRGQNGYTF; cdr3_nt: TGTGCCAGCAGCCGCGGACAGAATGGCTACACCTTC
clone_size: .; d_call: TRBD1; j_call: TRBJ2-5; v_call: TRBV6-4; cdr3_aa: CASSDTSDRGETQYF; cdr3_nt: TGTGCCAGCAGTGACACCTCAGACAGGGGCGAGACCCAGTACTTC
clone_size: few; d_call: TRBD1; j_call: TRBJ1-5; v_call: TRBV27; cdr3_aa: CASSLDRFNQPQHF; cdr3_nt: TGTGCCAGCAGTTTGGACAGGTTCAATCAGCCCCAGCATTTT
clone_size: .; d_call: TRBD1; j_call: TRBJ2-6; v_call: TRBV19; cdr3_aa: CASSLSRDRFSGANVLTF; cdr3_nt: TGTGCCAGTAGTTTATCCCGGGACAGGTTTTCTGGGGCCAACGTCCTGACTTTC
clone_size: .; d_call: .; j_call: TRBJ1-5; v_call: TRBV5-8; cdr3_aa: CASTHHRASGHQPQHF; cdr3_nt: TGTGCCAGCACCCATCACAGGGCAAGTGGCCATCAGCCCCAGCATTTT
clone_size: .; d_call: TRBD2; j_call: TRBJ2-2; v_call: TRBV4-1; cdr3_aa: CASSQAVAGVGGTGELFF; cdr3_nt: TGCGCCAGCAGCCAAGCGGTAGCGGGGGTGGGGGGTACCGGGGAGCTGTTTTTT
clone_size: .; d_call: TRBD1; j_call: TRBJ1-4; v_call: TRBV30; cdr3_aa: CAWSGPPPGTGGQANEKLFF; cdr3_nt: TGTGCCTGGAGTGGCCCCCCCCCGGGGACAGGGGGACAGGCTAATGAAAAACTGTTTTTT
clone_size: .; d_call: .; j_call: TRBJ1-4; v_call: TRBV7-2; cdr3_aa: CASSLAPGVGTGGEKLFF; cdr3_nt: TGTGCCAGCAGCTTAGCGCCTGGAGTGGGGACTGGGGGGGAAAAACTGTTTTTT
clone_size: few; d_call: .; j_call: TRBJ2-5; v_call: TRBV4-1; cdr3_aa: CASSQEFCRGFGTQYF; cdr3_nt: TGCGCCAGCAGCCAAGAATTCTGTAGAGGGTTCGGGACCCAGTACTTC
clone_size: .; d_call: TRBD2; j_call: TRBJ2-1; v_call: TRBV6-1; cdr3_aa: CASSERKREGPDEQFF; cdr3_nt: TGTGCCAGCAGTGAACGTAAGCGGGAGGGCCCCGATGAGCAGTTCTTC
clone_size: .; d_call: .; j_call: TRBJ2-7; v_call: TRBV5-1; cdr3_aa: CASSLHVDYEQYF; cdr3_nt: TGCGCCAGCAGCTTGCACGTAGATTACGAGCAGTACTTC
clone_size: .; d_call: .; j_call: TRBJ2-3; v_call: TRBV30; cdr3_aa: CAWSVLLCTDTQYF; cdr3_nt: TGTGCCTGGAGTGTATTACTTTGCACAGATACGCAGTATTTT
clone_size: .; d_call: TRBD2; j_call: TRBJ2-1; v_call: TRBV28; cdr3_aa: CASSFQGRWRLAGGLNEQFF; cdr3_nt: TGTGCCAGCAGTTTTCAAGGTCGGTGGAGACTAGCGGGAGGGCTCAATGAGCAGTTCTTC
clone_size: .; d_call: TRBD1; j_call: TRBJ1-2; v_call: TRBV5-4; cdr3_aa: CASSSGGPDGYTF; cdr3_nt: TGTGCCAGCAGCTCAGGGGGCCCTGATGGCTACACCTTC
clone_size: .; d_call: TRBD2; j_call: TRBJ2-7; v_call: TRBV4-3; cdr3_aa: CASSQVHGTSRPYEQYF; cdr3_nt: TGCGCCAGCAGCCAAGTGCACGGGACTAGCCGGCCCTACGAGCAGTACTTC
clone_size: .; d_call: TRBD2; j_call: TRBJ2-1; v_call: TRBV7-6; cdr3_aa: CASNEREIVPYNEQFF; cdr3_nt: TGTGCCAGCAACGAGCGGGAGATCGTCCCCTACAATGAGCAGTTCTTC
clone_size: once; d_call: .; j_call: TRBJ2-1; v_call: TRBV14; cdr3_aa: CASSQAQVQHEQFF; cdr3_nt: TGTGCCAGCAGCCAAGCTCAGGTTCAGCATGAGCAGTTCTTC
clone_size: .; d_call: .; j_call: TRBJ1-1; v_call: TRBV27; cdr3_aa: CASTPVTEAFF; cdr3_nt: TGTGCCAGCACCCCAGTCACTGAAGCTTTCTTT